The T cell receptor (beta chain) described here comes from a study of blood T cell repertoires in COVID-19 (dated by TCRdb to the early 2020s). About the investigation overall: The collaborator samples originated in the United States, Italy and Spain and spanned the acute and convalescent phases of COVID-19. The prospective study material was composed of cDNA or gDNA derived from T cells, B-cell-depleted T cells, or PBMCs. The dataset comprised deeply sampled blood TCRbeta repertoires from subjects exposed to, actively infected with, or recovered from COVID-19. The repertoires were released in a freely available public database intended as a resource for research on the immune response to SARS-CoV-2. The samples were drawn from two sources: the first 160 participants of the ongoing ImmuneRACE study, and 1,000 to 1,500 subjects contributed by 6 global collaborators. Nearly every sample came with metadata listing a de-identified subject ID, COVID-19 status, age in years and sex. Where available, HLA class I and class II types were taken from metadata supplied by the sample provider and were not determined by assay-based typing. Paper-wide results and their limitations: Clinical and demographic metadata were provided uncurated, with the amount varying by source and participant.

Samples from volunteer blood donors who had recovered from COVID-19 were contributed by a second Seattle source. Collaborating institutions collected whole blood in K2EDTA tubes following their own protocols. For TCRbeta analysis, collaborators shipped samples as frozen whole blood, isolated PBMCs, or DNA extracted from either of those sample types. TCRbeta CDR3 regions were amplified from genomic DNA using the immunoSEQ Assay, a bias-controlled multiplex PCR. On the study's bioinformatics: Within the assay, amplification of reference gene primers was used to estimate how many nucleated cells each sample contained. To quantify the absolute abundance of each unique TCRbeta CDR3 rearrangement, sequence reads were collapsed and filtered. Productive Simpson clonality was computed per sample as the square root of Simpson's diversity index over productive rearrangements. Imported from immuneACCESS, the table was reduced by TCRdb to in-frame sequences with V and J called. These copies leave out some clones; in studies compared against another copy, an unresolved V gene accounts for under half, and the cause of the remainder is not known. V, J and clone size derive from that table, while D and trimming were established from the DNA sequence. Here the sample has some 120,000 clones; about four fifths occur a single time. The top ten hold 9.5% to 15% of the sample.

CDR1 and CDR2 (PRHDT, FYEKMQ) derive from the germline V gene (reference sequence). The CDR3 sequence holds 17 residues, the cysteine and phenylalanine included. The entry retains the CDR3 DNA only, 51 bases that are in frame from base 1. Trimmed from V: 3 bases; trimmed from J: 9 bases; junction bases lacking a gene match: 12. As to this clone: The clone's antigen remains unknown. Base qualities are not at hand, and no much larger clone is one base apart.

Sequences were obtained from peripheral blood. Recombination connected TRBV13 to TRBJ2-1, with 12 bases aligning to TRBD2. The TCR originated in a woman in her 30s who had recovered from COVID-19. The CDR3 reads CASSFQELAGGRSEQFF. Read as DNA, the sequence is TGTGCCAGCAGCTTCCAGGAGCTAGCGGGAGGGCGGAGTGAGCAGTTCTTC.